The T cell receptor beta chain under discussion was sequenced for a study of CD8+ T cells in alopecia areata. This clone occurred once. As the sequencing template, cDNA was produced by extracting RNA and reverse transcribing it. Assay: immunoSEQ multiplex PCR; the TCRdb copy retains only in-frame clones and omits some. Of 130,000 to 150,000 clones listed, 87% are singletons. CDR1 is LGHNA, CDR2 YNFKEQ, per germline. This CDR3 region has 17 residues. Trimming took off 2 bases at V and 2 bases at J, with 17 bases between the two ends. The chain carries TRBV4-2 and TRBJ2-3; possibly TRBD1 for D (5 bases). The receptor's source is a human donor with alopecia areata. The sequencing here drew on CD8+ T cells sorted from blood, taken at week 0. CDR3: CASSQSPDRPITDTQYF. CDR3 nucleotide sequence: TGTGCCAGCAGCCAAAGCCCTGACAGACCAATCACAGATACGCAGTATTTT.